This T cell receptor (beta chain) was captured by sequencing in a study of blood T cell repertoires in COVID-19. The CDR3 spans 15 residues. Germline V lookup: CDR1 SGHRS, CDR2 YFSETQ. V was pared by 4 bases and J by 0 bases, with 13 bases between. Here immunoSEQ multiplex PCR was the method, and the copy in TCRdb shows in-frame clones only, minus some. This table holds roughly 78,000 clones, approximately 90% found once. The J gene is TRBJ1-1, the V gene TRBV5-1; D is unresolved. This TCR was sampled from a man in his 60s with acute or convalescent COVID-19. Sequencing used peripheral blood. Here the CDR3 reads CASSSAGGLNTEAFF. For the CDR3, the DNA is TGCGCCAGCAGCAGCGCGGGTGGCTTGAACACTGAAGCTTTCTTT. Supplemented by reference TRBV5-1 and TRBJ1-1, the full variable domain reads KAGVTQTPRYLIKTRGQQVTLSCSPISGHRSVSWYQQTPGQGLQFLFEYFSETQRNKGNFPGRFSGRQFSNSRSEMNVSTLELGDSALYLCASSSAGGLNTEAFFGQGTRLTVV.